The rows below give T cell receptor beta chains drawn from one sample of a study of OX40 agonist ivuxolimab in advanced cancers. Clones were sequenced by immunoSEQ multiplex PCR, and TCRdb holds only the in-frame ones, with some missing. The table shows about 86,000 clones, with roughly 89% occurring only once. Specimen: CD4+ or CD8+ T cells sorted from blood, collected in a trial of the OX40 agonist ivuxolimab. The source is an adult with an advanced solid tumor such as melanoma, head and neck, liver or kidney cancer. The CDR3 runs from the conserved cysteine through the conserved F or W. The D gene is left open where the match is weak. Some rows mark clone size as missing; the rest say once, few, many or name a class of expanded clone.

d_call clone_size j_call v_call cdr3_aa cdr3_nt
TRBD1 - TRBJ2-7 TRBV6-5 CASRRAPGQAYEQYF TGTGCCAGCAGAAGGGCCCCGGGACAGGCCTACGAGCAGTACTTC
- - TRBJ1-1 TRBV19 CASSIGGAGTEAFF TGTGCCAGTAGTATCGGGGGGGCAGGTACTGAAGCTTTCTTT
- - TRBJ2-2 TRBV7-2 CASRLTGMQLFF TGTGCCAGCAGATTAACAGGGATGCAGCTGTTTTTT
- - TRBJ2-5 TRBV7-7 CATSRGDQETQYF TGTGCTACGTCGAGAGGTGACCAAGAGACCCAGTACTTC
TRBD1 - TRBJ1-4 TRBV6-1 CASMRQGAAEKLFF TGTGCCAGCATGAGACAGGGGGCGGCAGAAAAACTGTTTTTT
- - TRBJ1-1 TRBV2 CASSLQGNTEAFF TGTGCCAGCAGCTTACAGGGGAACACTGAAGCTTTCTTT
- - TRBJ2-2 TRBV9 CASSVASPQNTGELFF TGTGCCAGCAGCGTAGCCTCCCCTCAGAACACCGGGGAGCTGTTTTTT
TRBD2 few TRBJ2-2 TRBV9 CASSAGLAGGRSTGELFF TGTGCCAGCAGCGCGGGACTAGCGGGAGGAAGGAGCACCGGGGAGCTGTTTTTT
TRBD1 - TRBJ2-3 TRBV30 CASGRGQDTQYF TGTGCTTCGGGCAGGGGGCAGGATACGCAGTATTTT
- few TRBJ1-4 TRBV6-5 CASSYERRGKLFF TGTGCCAGCAGTTATGAACGGCGGGGAAAACTGTTTTTT
TRBD1 - TRBJ2-7 TRBV11-2 CASSLMTGTTYEQYF TGTGCCAGCAGCCTGATGACAGGGACCACCTACGAGCAGTACTTC
TRBD2 once TRBJ2-6 TRBV19 CASSILSGMGSGANVLTF TGTGCCAGTAGTATTCTCAGCGGGATGGGGTCTGGGGCCAACGTCCTGACTTTC
TRBD2 - TRBJ2-1 TRBV18 CASSPSSGNNEQFF TGTGCCAGCTCACCAAGTAGCGGGAACAATGAGCAGTTCTTC
TRBD2 - TRBJ2-7 TRBV11-2 CASSLASGPISYEQYF TGTGCCAGCAGCTTAGCTAGCGGGCCAATCTCCTACGAGCAGTACTTC
TRBD1 - TRBJ2-3 TRBV30 CAWSRDRGTDTQYF TGTGCCTGGAGTCGGGACAGGGGCACAGATACGCAGTATTTT
TRBD2 - TRBJ2-1 TRBV18 CASSPRGTSGPYNEQFF TGTGCCAGCTCACCACGGGGTACTAGCGGACCCTACAATGAGCAGTTCTTC
TRBD1 - TRBJ1-1 TRBV6-5 CASSLPRQGNTEAFF TGTGCCAGCAGCCTCCCTCGACAGGGGAACACTGAAGCTTTCTTT
- - TRBJ2-7 TRBV4-2 CASSQALAAAYEQYF TGTGCCAGCAGCCAAGCTTTGGCTGCTGCCTACGAGCAGTACTTC
- few TRBJ1-1 TRBV5-6 CASSFSVEAFF TGTGCCAGCAGCTTTTCGGTTGAAGCTTTCTTT
- - TRBJ1-3 TRBV6-1 CASSDTGSSGNTIYF TGTGCCAGCAGTGATACAGGGAGCTCTGGAAACACCATATATTTT
- - TRBJ2-2 TRBV4-2 CASSQDGTGANTGELFF TGTGCCAGCAGCCAAGATGGGACTGGAGCGAACACCGGGGAGCTGTTTTTT
TRBD2 - TRBJ2-2 TRBV10-3 CASLAGGDTGELFF TGTGCCTCATTAGCGGGGGGGGACACCGGGGAGCTGTTTTTT
TRBD1 - TRBJ1-1 TRBV7-3 CASSFGTGRNTEAFF TGTGCCAGCAGCTTTGGGACAGGGAGGAACACTGAAGCTTTCTTT
TRBD2 - TRBJ2-7 TRBV5-4 CASSLPGEAGVYEQYF TGTGCCAGCAGCCTACCCGGGGAAGCGGGGGTCTACGAGCAGTACTTC
- - TRBJ2-5 TRBV10-3 CAISESRGETQYF TGTGCCATCAGTGAGTCTAGGGGGGAGACCCAGTACTTC
- - TRBJ1-1 TRBV15 CATSRDTISEAFF TGTGCCACCAGCAGAGATACCATCTCTGAAGCTTTCTTT
TRBD1 - TRBJ1-2 TRBV5-1 CASSLRQGAAGYTF TGCGCCAGCAGCTTGAGACAGGGGGCGGCTGGCTACACCTTC
- - TRBJ2-2 TRBV28 CASSLNGELFF TGTGCCAGCAGTTTAAATGGGGAGCTGTTTTTT
- - TRBJ1-4 TRBV6-1 CASRNRDGDEKLFF TGTGCCAGCAGGAACAGGGACGGCGACGAAAAACTGTTTTTT
- - TRBJ1-1 TRBV29-1 CSVENSGGEAFF TGCAGCGTTGAAAACTCCGGGGGTGAAGCTTTCTTT